These 5 T cell receptor beta chains originate from one sample sequenced in a study of blood T cell repertoires in COVID-19. Profiling relied on immunoSEQ multiplex PCR, and the TCRdb table lists in-frame clones only, not all of them. The sample lists about 440,000 clones; 90% were seen once. The sequencing input was PBMCs or T cells enriched from blood (not recorded which). The receptors shown here come from a man in his late teens or twenties who had recovered from COVID-19.

The chain employs TRBV13 and TRBJ1-1, with 7 bases fitting TRBD1. This CDR3 comprises 15 residues. Germline CDR1 reads PRHDT; CDR2 reads FYEKMQ (reference sequence). Trimming took 3 bases from V and 4 from J; bases not matched to a gene: 8. As DNA, the CDR3 is TGTGCCAGCAGCTTTAACAGGGGTAAAGGCACTGAAGCTTTCTTT. Its protein is CASSFNRGKGTEAFF.

A single count supports this clone. It may be a read error: a sequence one base away is much more abundant. This chain joins TRBV27 and TRBJ1-1; perhaps TRBD1 as D (6 bases). Looked up from germline, CDR1 is MNHEY and CDR2 is SMNVEV (reference sequence). There are 14 residues in the CDR3. V gave up 4 bases and J gave up 1 base, with 10 bases separating them. CDR3 loop: CASSYLQGNTEAFF. The CDR3 nucleotides are TGTGCCAGCAGTTATCTACAGGGGAACACTGAAGCTTTCTTT.

This chain uses TRBV25-1 with TRBJ2-1; tentative D call: TRBD2 (6 bases). The CDR3 contains 16 residues. Germline V lookup: CDR1 MGHDK, CDR2 SYGVNS. The V end lost 1 base, the J end lost 5 bases, and 15 bases lay between the germline ends. DNA of the CDR3: TGTGCCAGCAGTGAATTAGATAGCGGTAACCACAATGAGCAGTTCTTC. Its protein product is CASSELDSGNHNEQFF.

This chain connects TRBV9 to TRBJ1-5; D uncertain. V was trimmed by 3 bases and J by 7 bases, leaving 8 bases between them. Germline CDR1 reads SGDLS; CDR2 reads YYNGEE. The CDR3 has 12 residues. In DNA, the CDR3 is TGTGCCAGCAGCGCCCCGGGACAGCCCCAGCATTTT. Its protein is CASSAPGQPQHF.

The rearrangement joins TRBV9 to TRBJ2-7; no reliable D call. Deletions cut 0 bases from V and 3 bases from J, with 19 bases between. The CDR3 covers 17 residues. Germline V gene data show CDR1 as SGDLS and CDR2 as YYNGEE. The CDR3 DNA reads TGTGCCAGCAGCGTAGTAACTCAAGCCTCCACCCTCTACGAGCAGTACTTC. Translating gives CASSVVTQASTLYEQYF.